These 5 T cell receptor beta chains were all obtained from the same sample, sequenced in a study of T cells in Graves' hyperthyroidism and ophthalmopathy. The CDR3 regions of TCR beta were amplified from RNA transcripts. HTBI primers were the set used in a first-round RT-PCR of the TCR CDR3. MiXCR was run by TCRdb on the multiplex PCR reads, yielding one entry per CDR3 protein. The sample yields some 380,000 distinct CDR3 sequences, less than 15% seen once. Material for sequencing was blood. The receptors stem from a young man with Graves' hyperthyroidism that later progressed to Graves' ophthalmopathy.

This clonotype was seen repeatedly, ten times or more. The chain is built from TRBV3-1 and TRBJ1-1, with no clear D. V was cut by 5 bases and J by 1 base, with 11 bases left in between. This CDR3 is 14 amino acids long. Germline V gives CDR1 LGHDT, CDR2 YNNKEL (reference sequence). Here the CDR3 DNA reads TGTGCCAGCAGCAGGTTGAATCAGAACACTGAAGCTTTCTTT. This codes for CASSRLNQNTEAFF.

This clonotype was recorded at least ten times. The rearrangement joins TRBV7-2 to TRBJ2-1, with 11 bases fitting TRBD2. The CDR3 length is 15 residues. From germline, CDR1 is SGHTA and CDR2 FQGNSA. With V trimmed by 5 bases and J by 9 bases, 9 bases remained unmatched. In DNA form, the CDR3 reads TGTGCCAGCAGCCTAGTGGCTAGCGGGGGGTTTGAGCAGTTCTTC. Translation: CASSLVASGGFEQFF.

This clonotype was counted many times. The chain has TRBV20-1 and TRBJ2-7; D call uncertain. This CDR3 is built from 14 residues. The germline CDR1 and CDR2 sequences are DFQATT and SNEGSKA (reference sequence). Trimming left V 4 bases short and J 2 bases short, with 15 bases between. The CDR3 spells CSATLALPPYEQYF. In nucleotides, the CDR3 is TGCAGTGCTACCCTTGCCCTACCCCCCTACGAGCAGTACTTC.

The V call is TRBV11-2, the J call TRBJ1-2; D gene unclear. The germline V gene has CDR1 SGHAT and CDR2 FQNNGV. This CDR3 has 16 amino acids. Trimming took off 5 bases at V and 2 bases at J, with 18 bases between the two ends. The CDR3 loop reads CASSLMAVRLNYGYTF. The DNA of the CDR3 is TGTGCCAGCAGCCTAATGGCGGTCAGATTGAACTATGGCTACACCTTC.

The rearrangement links TRBV7-6 to TRBJ2-3, with TRBD2 as a possible D gene (5 bases). This CDR3 has 16 residues. V dropped 0 bases and J dropped 1 base, with 11 bases sitting between them. Germline V CDR1 and CDR2: SGHVS, FNYEAQ. The CDR3 loop reads CASSLALRGGTDTQYF. The CDR3 nucleotides are TGTGCCAGCAGCTTAGCGCTCCGGGGTGGCACAGATACGCAGTATTTT.